This record covers a single T cell receptor beta chain. Its antigen is unknown. Sequenced by immunoSEQ multiplex PCR; TCRdb stores in-frame clones only, minus some. Of about 30,000 clones listed, roughly 80% were seen once; the top ten hold 8.2%. The data were taken from a study of a mutant IDH1 vaccine in newly diagnosed glioma. Across the whole study: Eight vaccine injections were given to patients in weeks 1, 3, 5, 7, 11, 15, 19 and 23.

Noted time point: week 23, last vaccination. The study gave 300 ug of mutant IDH1 20-mer peptide per vaccine dose, with topical imiquimod. Sample: PBMCs, taken from a glioma patient whose treatment included an IDH1 peptide vaccine. The origin of this receptor is a woman aged 18-29 years with glioma.

The CDR3 sequence: CASRAGSQGYQETQYF. CDR3 sequence (DNA): TGTGCCAGCAGGGCCGGGTCTCAGGGGTACCAAGAGACCCAGTACTTC. The rearrangement links TRBV13 to TRBJ2-5, with a weak D call TRBD1 (6 bases). V dropped 6 bases and J dropped 0 bases, with 17 bases sitting between them. Germline V CDR1 and CDR2: PRHDT, FYEKMQ (reference sequence). The CDR3 sequence is 16 residues long.